The 9 T cell receptor beta chains below all came from one sample that was sequenced in a study of blood T cell repertoires in COVID-19. Some clones are missing from TCRdb's copy, which holds only in-frame ones; the method was immunoSEQ multiplex PCR. The sample has approximately 270,000 clones, roughly 86% seen once. Sequenced material: peripheral blood. These receptors were collected from a middle-aged man with active or convalescent COVID-19.

This sequence joins TRBV5-1 and TRBJ1-2, with D possibly TRBD1 on 6 matching bases. V was shortened by 5 bases and J by 2 bases, with 10 bases between the two germline ends. There are 13 residues in the CDR3. CDR1 is SGHRS and CDR2 is YFSETQ in the germline V gene. In DNA form, the CDR3 reads TGCGCCAGCAGTGGGGGCAAGAACTATGGCTACACCTTC. Protein product: CASSGGKNYGYTF.

On this clone itself: Other DNA sequences within the sample encode an identical CDR3. The chain couples TRBV3-1 (or the pseudogene TRBV3-2) to TRBJ1-1; tentatively, D is TRBD1 (6 bases). CDR1 is LGHDT and CDR2 is YNNKEL in the germline V gene (reference sequence). Between the trimmed V and J ends, which lost 0 bases and 1 base, there was a span of 9 bases. The CDR3 sequence is 15 residues long. CDR3 sequence: CASSQEDRGNTEAFF. The CDR3 DNA is TGTGCCAGCAGCCAAGAGGACAGAGGGAACACTGAAGCTTTCTTT.

The chain links TRBV10-3 to TRBJ1-5; no clear D gene. This CDR3 contains 14 residues. The V and J ends lost 5 bases and 0 bases respectively, with 8 bases between them. Per the germline V gene, CDR1 is ENHRY and CDR2 is SYGVKD. For the CDR3, the DNA is TGTGCCATCAGTCAGAGGGATAGCAATCAGCCCCAGCATTTT. This gives the protein CAISQRDSNQPQHF.

The CDR3 DNA follows: TGTGCCAGCAATAGGGGCTACCAAGAGACCCAGTACTTC. This codes for CASNRGYQETQYF. J is TRBJ2-5 and V is TRBV28; perhaps TRBD1 as D (5 bases). The CDR3 sequence is 13 residues long. The V end was cut by 7 bases, the J end by 0 bases, with 9 bases between. From germline, CDR1 is MDHEN and CDR2 SYDVKM.

The gene calls are TRBV5-5 and TRBJ2-3; no firm D call. The CDR3 is made up of 13 amino acids. V was pared by 3 bases and J by 1 base, with 6 bases between. Per the germline V gene, CDR1 is SGHKS and CDR2 is YYEKEE (reference sequence). The CDR3 region is CASSSTRTDTQYF. For the CDR3, the DNA is TGTGCCAGCAGCTCTACTCGCACAGATACGCAGTATTTT.

DNA of the CDR3: TGCGCCAGCAGCTTAACAGGGGCATCAGATACGCAGTATTTT. Translated: CASSLTGASDTQYF. This chain uses TRBV5-1 with TRBJ2-3; 7 positions agree with TRBD1. Trimming at V came to 2 bases and at J to 4 bases, leaving 4 bases not matched to a gene. From germline, CDR1 is SGHRS and CDR2 YFSETQ. This CDR3 has 14 amino acids.

The gene calls are TRBV28 and TRBJ1-2; TRBD1 matches at 9 bases. V dropped 6 bases and J dropped 3; count of bases not matched to a gene: 8. Germline V gene sequence: CDR1 MDHEN, CDR2 SYDVKM. The CDR3 is 15 amino acids. The CDR3: CASSPGTGHDYGYTF. The CDR3 region has the DNA TGTGCCAGCAGCCCCGGGACAGGGCATGACTATGGCTACACCTTC.

The chain employs TRBV5-6 and TRBJ1-2, with 9 bases matching TRBD1. Losses at the gene ends were 0 bases for V and 2 bases for J; bases not matched to a gene: 2. Germline V gene sequence: CDR1 SGHDT, CDR2 YYEEEE. The CDR3 sequence is 15 residues long. This CDR3 reads CASSLGDRANYGYTF. The CDR3 region has the DNA TGTGCCAGCAGCTTGGGGGACAGGGCGAACTATGGCTACACCTTC.

The chain recombines TRBV7-9 with TRBJ1-1, with 7 bases identical to TRBD1. The V gene's germline CDR1 is SEHNR and CDR2 FQNEAQ (reference sequence). The CDR3 runs 15 residues. V was clipped by 5 bases and J by 2 bases; unmatched bases: 8. CDR3 sequence: CASSRPGQRNTEAFF. DNA for the CDR3: TGTGCCAGCAGCCGCCCGGGACAGAGAAACACTGAAGCTTTCTTT.